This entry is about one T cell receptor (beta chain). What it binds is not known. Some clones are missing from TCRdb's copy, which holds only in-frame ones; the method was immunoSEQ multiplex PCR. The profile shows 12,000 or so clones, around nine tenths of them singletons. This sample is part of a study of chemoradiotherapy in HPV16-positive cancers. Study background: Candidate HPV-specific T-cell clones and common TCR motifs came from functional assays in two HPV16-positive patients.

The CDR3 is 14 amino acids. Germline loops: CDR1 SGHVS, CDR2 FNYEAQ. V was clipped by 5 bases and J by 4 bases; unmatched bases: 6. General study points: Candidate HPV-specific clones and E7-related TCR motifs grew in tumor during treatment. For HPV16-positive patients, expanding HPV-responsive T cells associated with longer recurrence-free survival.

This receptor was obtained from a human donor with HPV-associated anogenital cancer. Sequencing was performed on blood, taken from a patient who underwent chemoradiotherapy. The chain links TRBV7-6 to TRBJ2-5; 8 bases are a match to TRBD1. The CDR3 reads CASSPDRARETQYF. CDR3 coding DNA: TGTGCCAGCAGCCCGGACAGGGCTCGAGAGACCCAGTACTTC.